This TCR beta chain derives from a study of T-cell reconstitution after alpha-beta-depleted transplantation in children. Study-level points and caveats: When one year had passed after transplant, most T-cell counts and diversity came from newly produced T cells. Recipient T cells and thymic progenitors that survived gave rise to the high TCRbeta diversity observed at day 60 in some patients. Several hundred rapidly expanded clones from non-depleted graft cells reportedly supplied alpha-beta T cells about two months post-transplant.

This CDR3 contains 15 residues. Germline values: CDR1 SGDLS, CDR2 YYNGEE. V was cut by 0 bases and J by 5 bases, with 12 bases left in between. This clonotype was recorded at least ten times. Its specificity is not known. The library targeted TCRbeta and was prepared with unique molecular identifiers. TCRdb passed the PCR reads through MiXCR, listing each CDR3 protein once. Here the sample spans over 200,000 distinct CDR3 sequences, approximately 17% being singletons. The chain has TRBV9 and TRBJ2-1; D gene uncertain. Specimen: PBMCs, mostly from graft donor cells, collected 360 days after TCRalphabeta/CD19-depleted stem cell transplant. The sequence was collected from a male patient between 2 and 9 years old who had a stem cell transplant for acute lymphoblastic leukemia, so the T cells may come from the graft donor. The CDR3 DNA reads as TGTGCCAGCAGCGTAGGGCTACCGCAACACAATGAGCAGTTCTTC. It translates to CASSVGLPQHNEQFF.